The 16 T cell receptor beta chains below were found in one sample sequenced in a study of human T cells and chemical hapten exposure. Documented time point: patch test 1, 2 weeks after DPC sensitization. Indicated treatment: therapeutic diphenylcyclopropenone sensitization with weekly scalp DPC. TCRdb analysed the RACE reads with MiXCR anew, one entry per CDR3 protein. The sample includes 75,000 to 100,000 distinct CDR3 sequences, around 11% of them seen just once. This material consisted of whole blood, taken in connection with sensitization to the hapten diphenylcyclopropenone (DPC). These receptors were obtained from a woman between 40 and 50 years old with alopecia areata. Some clones in this sample may be carry-over from other donors' samples.

This clonotype was seen a few times. V gene TRBV5-5 combines with J gene TRBJ1-1; 10 bases agree with TRBD1. V trimming: 7 bases; J trimming: 3 bases; junction bases outside the gene matches: 6. The CDR3 is 14 amino acids. The germline gives CDR1 SGHKS, CDR2 YYEKEE (reference sequence). CDR3 in amino acids: CASGTGVLDTEAFF. The DNA for the CDR3 is TGTGCCAGCGGGACAGGGGTTTTAGACACTGAAGCTTTCTTT. Drawing the rest from reference TRBV5-5 and TRBJ1-1, the complete variable domain is DAGVTQSPTHLIKTRGQQVTLRCSPISGHKSVSWYQQVLGQGPQFIFQYYEKEERGRGNFPDRFSARQFPNYSSELNVNALLLGDSALYLCASGTGVLDTEAFFGQGTRLTVV.

This clonotype occurred a few times. The V call is TRBV6-5, the J call TRBJ2-3, with TRBD1 matching 9 bases. There are 18 residues in the CDR3. From germline, CDR1 is MNHEY and CDR2 SVGAGI. With 5 bases clipped from V and 2 bases from J, the junction kept 14 bases outside the gene matches. This CDR3 reads CASSRTNRGLGFTDTQYF. The DNA for the CDR3 is TGTGCCAGCAGTCGAACAAACAGGGGGCTTGGGTTCACAGATACGCAGTATTTT.

V usage is TRBV6-2 or TRBV6-3 and J usage is TRBJ1-1; no definite D call. The CDR3 is made up of 13 amino acids. Trimming cost V 1 base and J 7 bases, with 10 bases left between them. CDR1 is MNHEY, CDR2 SVGEGT, per germline. This CDR3 is CASSYYPEGEAFF. The CDR3 bases are TGTGCCAGCAGTTACTATCCAGAGGGTGAAGCTTTCTTT.

This chain uses TRBV20-1 with TRBJ1-1, with D possibly being TRBD1 (6 bases). Germline values: CDR1 DFQATT, CDR2 SNEGSKA (reference sequence). This CDR3 spans 14 amino acids. The V end lost 6 bases, the J end lost 5 bases, and 19 bases lay between the germline ends. The CDR3 reads CSAVFGGPRTEAFF. The CDR3 nucleotides are TGCAGTGCAGTCTTCGGGGGGCCCCGTACTGAAGCTTTCTTT.

The J gene is TRBJ1-5, the V gene TRBV21-1. TRBV21-1 is a pseudogene segment. The CDR3 spans 17 residues. The CDR3 spells CASSNGGQILGHQPQHF. CDR3 bases: TGTGCCAGCAGCAATGGTGGGCAGATTCTTGGCCATCAGCCCCAGCATTTT.

The chain combines TRBV6-2 or TRBV6-3 with TRBJ2-7, with 7 bases aligning to TRBD1. J was trimmed by 2 bases and V by 6 bases; bases with no gene match: 7. The CDR3 runs 14 residues. Germline-derived CDR1 and CDR2 are MNHEY and SVGEGT. The CDR3 here is CASREQGPTYEQYF. DNA for the CDR3: TGTGCCAGCAGAGAACAGGGGCCCACCTACGAGCAGTACTTC.

The chain joins TRBV5-6 to TRBJ2-7; 8 nucleotides match TRBD2. The CDR3 runs 13 residues. J was trimmed by 6 bases and V by 0 bases; bases with no gene match: 2. Germline values: CDR1 SGHDT, CDR2 YYEEEE. The CDR3: CASSLGLAGEQYF. The CDR3 DNA sequence: TGTGCCAGCAGCTTGGGTCTAGCGGGCGAGCAGTACTTC.

This clonotype was counted many times. The rearrangement joins TRBV6-2 or TRBV6-3 to TRBJ2-3; D uncertain. V dropped 2 bases and J dropped 7 bases, with 4 bases sitting between them. Germline CDR1 is MNHEY and CDR2 is SVGEGT. This CDR3 comprises 11 residues. Here the CDR3 DNA reads TGTGCCAGCAGTTACGTTAATACGCAGTATTTT. Amino acid sequence: CASSYVNTQYF.

This clonotype occurred a few times. The DNA is omitted, as the CDR3 cannot be located on it reliably, and the CDR3 follows TCRdb's listing. The CDR3 sequence is CASSLVALGIPYF. The rearrangement joins TRBV7-9 to TRBJ2-7; the table gives TRBD2 as D, unverified against the DNA. The CDR3 is 13 residues long, ends included. In germline, CDR1 is SEHNR, CDR2 FQNEAQ (reference sequence).

The rearrangement links TRBV20-1 to TRBJ1-6; D uncertain. Germline values: CDR1 DFQATT, CDR2 SNEGSKA (reference sequence). The CDR3 length is 16 residues. The V end lost 0 bases, the J end lost 3 bases, and 12 bases lay between the germline ends. CDR3 in amino acids: CSARDLARSYNSPLHF. CDR3 nucleotide sequence: TGCAGTGCTAGAGATCTAGCTCGGAGCTATAATTCACCCCTCCACTTT.

This clonotype was counted a few times. In DNA, the CDR3 is TGTGCCAGCAGTTTTATGGGACGTGAAAAACTGTTTTTT. Residues: CASSFMGREKLFF. This chain connects TRBV12-3 or TRBV12-4 to TRBJ1-4; possibly TRBD1 for D (5 bases). CDR3 length: 13 residues. Trimming took off 3 bases at V and 7 bases at J, with 9 bases between the two ends.

The chain carries TRBV10-3 and TRBJ2-3, with 11 nucleotides matching TRBD2. The CDR3 has 15 residues. Per the germline V gene, CDR1 is ENHRY and CDR2 is SYGVKD. Trimming took 8 bases from V and 0 from J; bases not matched to a gene: 4. The chain's CDR3 is CAIQRLAGSTDTQYF. The DNA for the CDR3 is TGTGCCATCCAGAGACTAGCGGGAAGCACAGATACGCAGTATTTT.

This clonotype showed up many times. The chain combines TRBV28 with TRBJ2-7; perhaps TRBD2 as D (5 bases). The CDR3 has 15 residues. The V end lost 2 bases, the J end lost 5 bases, and 16 bases lay between the germline ends. Germline CDR1 MDHEN, CDR2 SYDVKM. As DNA, the CDR3 is TGTGCCAGCAGTTTAATCGATGTGAGGGCCCACGAGCAGTACTTC. Protein product: CASSLIDVRAHEQYF.

The sample holds a few counts of this clonotype. The chain links TRBV19 to TRBJ1-5, with 8 nucleotides matching TRBD1. V was pared by 5 bases and J by 3 bases, with 6 bases of the junction left unmatched. The CDR3 is 15 amino acids. From germline, CDR1 is LNHDA and CDR2 SQIVND (reference sequence). The CDR3 coding sequence is TGTGCCAGTAGTGTCGGACAGGGCCACAATCAGCCCCAGCATTTT. It specifies CASSVGQGHNQPQHF. Full variable domain (outside the CDR3, taken from reference TRBV19 and TRBJ1-5): DGGITQSPKYLFRKEGQNVTLSCEQNLNHDAMYWYRQDPGQGLRLIYYSQIVNDFQKGDIAEGYSVSREKKESFPLTVTSAQKNPTAFYLCASSVGQGHNQPQHFGDGTRLSIL.

J is TRBJ2-1 and V is TRBV9; no clear D gene. The CDR3 is made up of 15 amino acids. CDR1 is SGDLS, CDR2 YYNGEE, per germline. Trimming pared 3 bases from V and 6 bases from J, leaving 16 bases between. In DNA form, the CDR3 reads TGTGCCAGCAGCGAGGCCTATGAGGCGATCAATGAGCAGTTCTTC. Amino acid sequence: CASSEAYEAINEQFF.

The gene calls are TRBV12-3 or TRBV12-4 and TRBJ2-3; 11 nucleotides match TRBD2. V gave up 3 bases and J gave up 0 bases; unmatched junction bases: 11. The CDR3 consists of 19 residues. CDR3 nucleotides: TGTGCCAGCAGTTTTCAACCGGGACTAGCGGCCTCGAGCACAGATACGCAGTATTTT. It translates to CASSFQPGLAASSTDTQYF.